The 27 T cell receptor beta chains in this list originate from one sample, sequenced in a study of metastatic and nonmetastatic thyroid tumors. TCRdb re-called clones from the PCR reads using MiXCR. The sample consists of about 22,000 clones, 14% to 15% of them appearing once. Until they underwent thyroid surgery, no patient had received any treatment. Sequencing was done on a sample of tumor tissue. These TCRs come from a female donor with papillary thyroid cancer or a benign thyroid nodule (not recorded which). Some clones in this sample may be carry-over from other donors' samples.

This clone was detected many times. The CDR3 protein is CASSLGLAGGNTDTQYF. CDR3 bases: TGCGCCAGCAGCTTAGGACTAGCGGGAGGGAACACAGATACGCAGTATTTT. J is TRBJ2-3 and V is TRBV5-1; 15 nucleotides match TRBD2. V gave up 2 bases and J gave up 2 bases; unmatched junction bases: 3. Germline assignment: CDR1 SGHRS and CDR2 YFSETQ. The CDR3 contains 17 residues. The variable domain in full, completed from reference TRBV5-1 and TRBJ2-3, reads KAGVTQTPRYLIKTRGQQVTLSCSPISGHRSVSWYQQTPGQGLQFLFEYFSETQRNKGNFPGRFSGRQFSNSRSEMNVSTLELGDSALYLCASSLGLAGGNTDTQYFGPGTRLTVL.

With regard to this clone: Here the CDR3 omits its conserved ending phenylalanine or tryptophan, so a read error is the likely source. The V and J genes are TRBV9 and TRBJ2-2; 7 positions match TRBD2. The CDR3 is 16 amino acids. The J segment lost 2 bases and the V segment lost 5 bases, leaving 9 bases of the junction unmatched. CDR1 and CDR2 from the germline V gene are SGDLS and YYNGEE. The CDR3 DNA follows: TGTGCCAGCAGTCGTTCTAGCGGAATTAACACCGGGGAGCTGTTTCTT. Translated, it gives CASSRSSGINTGELFL.

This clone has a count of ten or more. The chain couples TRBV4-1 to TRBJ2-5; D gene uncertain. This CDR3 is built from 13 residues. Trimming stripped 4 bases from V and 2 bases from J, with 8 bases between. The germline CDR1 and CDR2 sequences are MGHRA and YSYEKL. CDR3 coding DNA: TGCGCCAGCAGCCGGACCCTTCAAGAGACCCAGTACTTC. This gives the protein CASSRTLQETQYF.

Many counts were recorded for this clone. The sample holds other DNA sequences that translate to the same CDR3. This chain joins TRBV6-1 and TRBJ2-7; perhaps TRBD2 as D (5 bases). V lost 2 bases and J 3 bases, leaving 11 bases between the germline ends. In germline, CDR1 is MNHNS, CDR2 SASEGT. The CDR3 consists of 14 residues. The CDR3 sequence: CASSELTNRYEQYF. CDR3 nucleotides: TGTGCCAGCAGTGAATTGACTAATCGCTACGAGCAGTACTTC.

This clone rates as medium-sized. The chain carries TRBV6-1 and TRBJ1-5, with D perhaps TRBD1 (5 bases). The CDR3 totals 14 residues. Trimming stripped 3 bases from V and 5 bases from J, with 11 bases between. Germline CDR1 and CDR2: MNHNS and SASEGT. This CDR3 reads CASSDRELHQPQHF. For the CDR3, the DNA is TGTGCCAGCAGTGACAGGGAACTACATCAGCCCCAGCATTTT.

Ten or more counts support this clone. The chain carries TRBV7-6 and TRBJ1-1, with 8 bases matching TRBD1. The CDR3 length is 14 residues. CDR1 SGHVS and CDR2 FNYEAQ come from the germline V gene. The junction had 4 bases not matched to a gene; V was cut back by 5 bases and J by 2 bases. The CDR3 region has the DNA TGTGCCAGCAGCGAGGGACAGGCTAACACTGAAGCTTTCTTT. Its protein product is CASSEGQANTEAFF.

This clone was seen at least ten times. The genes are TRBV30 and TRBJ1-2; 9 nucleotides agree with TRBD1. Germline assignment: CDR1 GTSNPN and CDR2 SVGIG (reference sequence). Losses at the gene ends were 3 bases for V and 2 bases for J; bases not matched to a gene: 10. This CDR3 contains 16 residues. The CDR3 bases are TGTGCCTGGAGCCCGGGACAGGGCCGCTCCAACTATGGCTACACCTTC. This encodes CAWSPGQGRSNYGYTF.

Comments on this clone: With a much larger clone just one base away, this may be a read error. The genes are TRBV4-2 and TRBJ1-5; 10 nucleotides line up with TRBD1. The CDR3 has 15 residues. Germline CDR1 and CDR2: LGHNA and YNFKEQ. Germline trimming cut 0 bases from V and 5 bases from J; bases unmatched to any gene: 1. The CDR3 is CASSQDGTGDQPQHF. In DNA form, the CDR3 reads TGTGCCAGCAGCCAAGATGGGACAGGGGATCAGCCCCAGCATTTT.

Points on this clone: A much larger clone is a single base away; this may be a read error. CDR3: CASSGTRGRSYNEHFF. CDR3 in DNA: TGTGCCAGCAGTGGGACAAGGGGCCGATCCTACAATGAGCATTTCTTC. J is TRBJ2-1 and V is TRBV2; a possible D gene is TRBD1 (5 bases). The V gene's germline CDR1 is SNHLY and CDR2 FYNNEI. CDR3 length: 16 residues.

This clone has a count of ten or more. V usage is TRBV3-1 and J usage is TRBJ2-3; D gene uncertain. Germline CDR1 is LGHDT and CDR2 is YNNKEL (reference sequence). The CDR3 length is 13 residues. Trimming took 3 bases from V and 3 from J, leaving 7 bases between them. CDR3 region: CASSQSHTDTQYF. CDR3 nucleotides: TGTGCCAGCAGCCAGTCCCATACAGATACGCAGTATTTT.

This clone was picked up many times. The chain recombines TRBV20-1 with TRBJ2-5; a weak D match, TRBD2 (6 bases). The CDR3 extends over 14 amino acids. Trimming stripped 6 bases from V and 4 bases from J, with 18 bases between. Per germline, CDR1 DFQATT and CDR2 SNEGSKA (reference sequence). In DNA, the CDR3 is TGCAGTGCCTCAGCCCCTAGCGTGGGAGAGACCCAGTACTTC. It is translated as CSASAPSVGETQYF.

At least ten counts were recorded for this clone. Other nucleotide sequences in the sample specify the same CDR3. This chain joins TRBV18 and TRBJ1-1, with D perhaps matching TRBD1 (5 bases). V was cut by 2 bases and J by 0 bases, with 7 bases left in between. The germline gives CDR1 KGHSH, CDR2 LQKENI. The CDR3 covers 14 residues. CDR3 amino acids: CASSPGTLNTEAFF. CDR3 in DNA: TGTGCCAGCTCACCAGGGACTTTGAACACTGAAGCTTTCTTT.

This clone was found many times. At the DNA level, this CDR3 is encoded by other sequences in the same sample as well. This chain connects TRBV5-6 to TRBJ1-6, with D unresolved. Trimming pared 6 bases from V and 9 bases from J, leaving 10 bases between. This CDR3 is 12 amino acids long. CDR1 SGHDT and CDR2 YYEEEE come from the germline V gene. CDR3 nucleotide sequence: TGTGCCAGCACTACCCCGGGTTCACCCCTCCACTTT. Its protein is CASTTPGSPLHF.

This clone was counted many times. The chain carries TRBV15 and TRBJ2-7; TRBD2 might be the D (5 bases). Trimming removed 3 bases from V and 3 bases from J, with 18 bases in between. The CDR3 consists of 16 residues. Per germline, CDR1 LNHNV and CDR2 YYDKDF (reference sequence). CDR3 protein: CATSRESGSQGYEQYF. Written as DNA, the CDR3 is TGTGCCACCAGCAGGGAAAGCGGCTCTCAAGGCTACGAGCAGTACTTC.

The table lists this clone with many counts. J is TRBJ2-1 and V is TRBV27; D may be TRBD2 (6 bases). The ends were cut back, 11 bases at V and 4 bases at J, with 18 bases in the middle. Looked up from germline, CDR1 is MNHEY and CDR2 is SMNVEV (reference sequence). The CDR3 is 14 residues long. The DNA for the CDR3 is TGTGCCTCTGGTTTGGCTAGCGTATACAATGAGCAGTTCTTC. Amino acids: CASGLASVYNEQFF.

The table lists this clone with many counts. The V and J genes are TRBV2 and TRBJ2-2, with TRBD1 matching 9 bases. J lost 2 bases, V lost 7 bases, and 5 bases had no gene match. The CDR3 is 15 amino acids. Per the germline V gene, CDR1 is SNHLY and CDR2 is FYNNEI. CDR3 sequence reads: CASTGTGFNTGELFF. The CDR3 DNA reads TGTGCCAGCACGGGGACAGGGTTTAACACCGGGGAGCTGTTTTTT.

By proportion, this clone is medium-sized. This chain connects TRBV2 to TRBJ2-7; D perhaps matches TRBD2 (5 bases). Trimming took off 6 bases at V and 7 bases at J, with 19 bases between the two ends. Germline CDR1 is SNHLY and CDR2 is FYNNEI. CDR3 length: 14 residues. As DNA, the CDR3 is TGTGCCAGCAGGGATTCGGACTGGAGTTGGGAGCAGTACTTC. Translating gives CASRDSDWSWEQYF.

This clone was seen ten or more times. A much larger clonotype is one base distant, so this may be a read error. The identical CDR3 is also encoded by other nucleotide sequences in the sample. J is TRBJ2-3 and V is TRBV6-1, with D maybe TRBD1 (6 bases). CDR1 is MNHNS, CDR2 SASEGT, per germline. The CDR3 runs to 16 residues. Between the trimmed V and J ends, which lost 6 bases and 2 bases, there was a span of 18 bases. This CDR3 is CASSTPPGQHTDTQYF. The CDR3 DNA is TGTGCCAGCAGCACCCCGCCCGGACAGCACACAGATACGCAGTATTTT.

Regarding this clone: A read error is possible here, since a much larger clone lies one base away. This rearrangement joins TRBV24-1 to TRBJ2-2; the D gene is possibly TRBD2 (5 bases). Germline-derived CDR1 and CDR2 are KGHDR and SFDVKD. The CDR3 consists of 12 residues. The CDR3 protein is CATSARAGELLF. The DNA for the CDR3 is TGTGCCACCAGTGCAAGGGCCGGGGAGCTGCTTTTT.

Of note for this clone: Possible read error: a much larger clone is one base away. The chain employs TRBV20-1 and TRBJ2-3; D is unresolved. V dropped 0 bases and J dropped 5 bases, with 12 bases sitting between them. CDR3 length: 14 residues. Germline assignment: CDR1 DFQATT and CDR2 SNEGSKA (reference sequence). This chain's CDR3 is CSARDDWGGDTQYF. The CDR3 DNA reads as TGCAGTGCTAGAGATGACTGGGGTGGAGATACGCAGTATTTT.

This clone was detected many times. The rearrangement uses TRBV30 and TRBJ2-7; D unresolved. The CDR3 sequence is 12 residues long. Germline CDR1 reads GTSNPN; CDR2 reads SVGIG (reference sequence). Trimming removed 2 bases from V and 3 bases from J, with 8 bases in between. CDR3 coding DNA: TGTGCCTGGAGTCGGACCGTCTACGAGCAGTACTTC. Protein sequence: CAWSRTVYEQYF. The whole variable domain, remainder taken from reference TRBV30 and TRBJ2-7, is SQTIHQWPATLVQPVGSPLSLECTVEGTSNPNLYWYRQAAGRGLQLLFYSVGIGQISSEVPQNLSASRPQDRQFILSSKKLLLSDSGFYLCAWSRTVYEQYFGPGTRLTVT.

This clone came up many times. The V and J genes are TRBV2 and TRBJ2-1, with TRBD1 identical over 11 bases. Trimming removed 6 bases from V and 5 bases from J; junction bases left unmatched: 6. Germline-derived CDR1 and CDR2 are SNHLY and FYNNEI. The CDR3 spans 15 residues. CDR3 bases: TGTGCCAGCAGCACCGGGACAGGGGGAGACAATGAGCAGTTCTTC. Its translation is CASSTGTGGDNEQFF. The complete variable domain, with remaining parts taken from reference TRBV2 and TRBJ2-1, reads EPEVTQTPSHQVTQMGQEVILRCVPISNHLYFYWYRQILGQKVEFLVSFYNNEISEKSEIFDDQFSVERPDGSNFTLKIRSTKLEDSAMYFCASSTGTGGDNEQFFGPGTRLTVL.

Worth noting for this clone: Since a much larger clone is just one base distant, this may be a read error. The CDR3 loop is CASERTSGVPEKLFF. The CDR3 DNA follows: TGTGCCAGCGAGAGAACTTCAGGGGTGCCTGAAAAACTGTTTTTT. The chain recombines TRBV2 with TRBJ1-4; TRBD1 might be the D (6 bases). CDR1 is SNHLY and CDR2 is FYNNEI in the germline V gene. The CDR3 has 15 residues. V lost 8 bases to trimming and J lost 7 bases, with 20 bases between them.

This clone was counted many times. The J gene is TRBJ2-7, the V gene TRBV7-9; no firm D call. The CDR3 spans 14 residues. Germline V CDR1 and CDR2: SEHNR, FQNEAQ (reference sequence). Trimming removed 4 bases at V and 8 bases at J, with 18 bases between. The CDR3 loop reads CASSSLREPGKQYF. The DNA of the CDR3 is TGTGCCAGCAGCTCCCTAAGGGAACCCGGCAAGCAGTACTTC.

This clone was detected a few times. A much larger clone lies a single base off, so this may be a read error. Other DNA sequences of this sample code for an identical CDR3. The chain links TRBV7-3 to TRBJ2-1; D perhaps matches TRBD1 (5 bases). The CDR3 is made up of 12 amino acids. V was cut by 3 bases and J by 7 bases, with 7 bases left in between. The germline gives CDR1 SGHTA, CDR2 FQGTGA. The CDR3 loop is CASSFSGNEQFF. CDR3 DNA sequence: TGTGCCAGCAGCTTCTCAGGGAATGAGCAGTTCTTC.

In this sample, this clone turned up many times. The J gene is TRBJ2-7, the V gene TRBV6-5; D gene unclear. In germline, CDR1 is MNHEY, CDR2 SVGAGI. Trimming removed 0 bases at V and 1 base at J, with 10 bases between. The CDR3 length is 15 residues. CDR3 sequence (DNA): TGTGCCAGCAGTTACTCAGGAGACTTGTCCTACGAGCAGTACTTC. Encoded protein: CASSYSGDLSYEQYF.

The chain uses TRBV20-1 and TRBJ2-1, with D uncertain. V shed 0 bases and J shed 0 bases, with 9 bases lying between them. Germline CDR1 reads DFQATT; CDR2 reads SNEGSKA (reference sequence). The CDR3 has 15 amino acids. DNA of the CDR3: TGCAGTGCTAGAGAGGGCGGAGACTCCTACAATGAGCAGTTCTTC. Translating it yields CSAREGGDSYNEQFF.